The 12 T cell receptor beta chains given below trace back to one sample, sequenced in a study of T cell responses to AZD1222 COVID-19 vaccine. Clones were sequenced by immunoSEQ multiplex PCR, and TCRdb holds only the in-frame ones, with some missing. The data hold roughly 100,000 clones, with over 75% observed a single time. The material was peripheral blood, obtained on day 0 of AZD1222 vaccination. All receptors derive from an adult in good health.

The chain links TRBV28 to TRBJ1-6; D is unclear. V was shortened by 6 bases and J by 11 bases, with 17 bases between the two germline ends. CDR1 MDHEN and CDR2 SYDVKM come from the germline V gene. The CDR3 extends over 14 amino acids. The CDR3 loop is CASSVLGRGTPLHF. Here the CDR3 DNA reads TGTGCCAGCAGCGTACTTGGGCGAGGGACACCCCTCCACTTT.

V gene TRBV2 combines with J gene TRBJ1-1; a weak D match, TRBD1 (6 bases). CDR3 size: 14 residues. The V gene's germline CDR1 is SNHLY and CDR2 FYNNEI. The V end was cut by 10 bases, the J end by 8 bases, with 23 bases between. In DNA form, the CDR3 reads TGTGCCACCGCGAGTGGGTGGTTGGGGACAGAAGCTTTCTTT. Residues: CATASGWLGTEAFF.

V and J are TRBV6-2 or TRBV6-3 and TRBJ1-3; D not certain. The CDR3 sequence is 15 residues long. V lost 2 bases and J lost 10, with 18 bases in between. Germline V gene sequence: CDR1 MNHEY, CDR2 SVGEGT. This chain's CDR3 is CASSYEVWRSRTIYF. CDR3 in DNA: TGTGCCAGCAGTTACGAGGTCTGGCGGAGTCGGACCATATATTTT.

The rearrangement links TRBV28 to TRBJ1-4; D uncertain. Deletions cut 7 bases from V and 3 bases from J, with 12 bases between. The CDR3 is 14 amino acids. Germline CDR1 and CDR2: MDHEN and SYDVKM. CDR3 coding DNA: TGTGCCAGCATGCCGGGTACTCCTAATGAAAAACTGTTTTTT. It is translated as CASMPGTPNEKLFF.

CDR3 DNA sequence: TGTGCCAGCAGTCTATTGGGGTCAGCAGATACGCAGTATTTT. Translated: CASSLLGSADTQYF. This sequence joins TRBV11-2 and TRBJ2-3; unclear D gene. This CDR3 region has 14 residues. CDR1 and CDR2 from the germline V gene are SGHAT and FQNNGV. Trimming took 6 bases from V and 4 from J, leaving 14 bases between them.

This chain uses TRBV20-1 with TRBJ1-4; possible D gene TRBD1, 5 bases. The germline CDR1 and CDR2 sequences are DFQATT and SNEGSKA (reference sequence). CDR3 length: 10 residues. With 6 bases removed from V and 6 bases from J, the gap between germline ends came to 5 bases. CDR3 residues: CSAGDEKLFF. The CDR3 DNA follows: TGCAGTGCGGGGGATGAAAAACTGTTTTTT.

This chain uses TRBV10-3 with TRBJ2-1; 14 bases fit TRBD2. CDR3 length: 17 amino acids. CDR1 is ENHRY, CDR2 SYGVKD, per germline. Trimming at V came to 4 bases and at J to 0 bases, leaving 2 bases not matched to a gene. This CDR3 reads CAISGGTSGSSYNEQFF. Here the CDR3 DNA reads TGTGCCATCAGTGGAGGGACTAGCGGGAGCTCCTACAATGAGCAGTTCTTC.

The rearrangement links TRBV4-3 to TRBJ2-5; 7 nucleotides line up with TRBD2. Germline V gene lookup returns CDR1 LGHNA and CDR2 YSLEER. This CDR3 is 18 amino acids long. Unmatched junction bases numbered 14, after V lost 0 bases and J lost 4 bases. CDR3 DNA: TGCGCCAGCAGCCAAGATAAAACCACTACTTCGGGGGGAGAGACCCAGTACTTC. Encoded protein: CASSQDKTTTSGGETQYF.

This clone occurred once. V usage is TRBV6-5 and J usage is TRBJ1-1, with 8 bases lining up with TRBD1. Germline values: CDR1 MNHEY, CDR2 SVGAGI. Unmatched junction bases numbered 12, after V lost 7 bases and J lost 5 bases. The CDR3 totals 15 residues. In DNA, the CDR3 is TGTGCCAGCATTAACCGGGACAGGCCGAATACTGAAGCTTTCTTT. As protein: CASINRDRPNTEAFF.

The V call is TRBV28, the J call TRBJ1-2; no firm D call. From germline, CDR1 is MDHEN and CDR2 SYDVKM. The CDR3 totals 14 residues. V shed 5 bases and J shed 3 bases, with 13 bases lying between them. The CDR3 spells CASSAGTAYYGYTF. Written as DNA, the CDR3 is TGTGCCAGCAGTGCGGGCACAGCCTACTATGGCTACACCTTC.

Written as DNA, the CDR3 is TGTGCCAGCTCACTTTCGTGGGACCGCCTAGAACCCCTCCACTTT. It yields the protein CASSLSWDRLEPLHF. This chain connects TRBV18 to TRBJ1-6, with a tentative D call TRBD1 (5 bases). V dropped 4 bases and J dropped 12 bases, with 19 bases sitting between them. The CDR3 spans 15 residues. Germline CDR1 and CDR2: KGHSH and LQKENI. Full variable domain (rest looked up from reference TRBV18 and TRBJ1-6): NAGVMQNPRHLVRRRGQEARLRCSPMKGHSHVYWYRQLPEEGLKFMVYLQKENIIDESGMPKERFSAEFPKEGPSILRIQQVVRGDSAAYFCASSLSWDRLEPLHFGNGTRLTVT.

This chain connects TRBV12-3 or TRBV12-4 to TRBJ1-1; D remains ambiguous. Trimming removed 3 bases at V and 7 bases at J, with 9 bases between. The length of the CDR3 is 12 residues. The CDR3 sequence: CASSFGHLEAFF. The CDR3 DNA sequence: TGTGCCAGCAGTTTCGGGCACCTTGAAGCTTTCTTT.